This T cell receptor beta chain was recovered during a study of T cell responses to AZD1222 COVID-19 vaccine. Study-wide results and caveats: Only a handful of people who got AZD1222 tested seropositive at baseline.

Per germline, CDR1 LGHNA and CDR2 YSLEER. V lost 0 bases, J lost 4 bases, and 10 bases stayed unmatched. This CDR3 contains 17 residues. Repertoires were generated with immunoSEQ multiplex PCR, while TCRdb's copy carries only in-frame clones and drops some. The sample holds around 160,000 clones, 90% to 95% seen once. As regards this clone: Its cognate antigen is unknown.

The chain combines TRBV4-3 with TRBJ2-7, with 9 bases aligning to TRBD2. Sequencing used peripheral blood, obtained 28 days after the second AZD1222 dose. The receptor's source is an adult who received the AZD1222 COVID-19 vaccine. This chain's CDR3 is CASSQEGLGSGGYEQYF. The CDR3 bases are TGCGCCAGCAGCCAAGAGGGGCTTGGCAGCGGGGGGTACGAGCAGTACTTC.